The clone carrying this T cell receptor beta chain was counted a few times. Its antigen is currently unknown. The data were obtained in a study of cytomegalovirus exposure and HLA in healthy donors. Study-level results: Confirmation in vitro established that a few CMV-associated chains were specific for CMV antigens. In a later analysis, V- and J-gene trimming of beta chains associated with a DCLRE1C missense variant, replicated independently.

The PCR made use of 60 Vbeta and 13 Jbeta primers. Produced via immunoSEQ multiplex PCR; TCRdb's table is partial and in-frame only. There are some 160,000 clones in the sample; roughly 80% occur only once, and over 2% lies in the top ten. Trimming at V came to 4 bases and at J to 6 bases, leaving 9 bases not matched to a gene. The CDR3 sequence is 15 residues long. CDR1 and CDR2 from the germline V gene are SGHRS and YFSETQ. The specimen was PBMCs. This receptor was taken from a male donor in good health and CMV-seronegative. The chain has TRBV5-1 and TRBJ1-5, with 8 bases lining up with TRBD1. CDR3 sequence (DNA): TGCGCCAGCAGCACTGGACAGGGAGGGACTCAGCCCCAGCATTTT. Translating gives CASSTGQGGTQPQHF. Combining the CDR3 with reference TRBV5-1 and TRBJ1-5 gives the whole variable domain KAGVTQTPRYLIKTRGQQVTLSCSPISGHRSVSWYQQTPGQGLQFLFEYFSETQRNKGNFPGRFSGRQFSNSRSEMNVSTLELGDSALYLCASSTGQGGTQPQHFGDGTRLSIL.